The TCR beta chain under discussion was sequenced for a study of the immune and genomic landscape of osteosarcoma. Study results and caveats: Compared with cold C1, the hot C3 cluster had higher, still-low clonality. About five repertoires, each under 100 clonotypes, were dominated by one hyperexpanded clone. Clonality was benchmarked against external normal skin and healthy blood data.

About this clone: Its target is unknown.

The table came from immunoSEQ multiplex PCR; TCRdb's copy has only in-frame clones and leaves some out. The sample yields roughly 5,000 clones, less than 75% seen once. Poor-prognosis osteosarcoma patients supplied post-treatment primary, local recurrence and metastasis tumor specimens. V lost 8 bases and J lost 3, with 23 bases in between. Germline V CDR1 and CDR2: MDHEN, SYDVKM. There are 16 residues in the CDR3. Material: osteosarcoma tumor tissue from the femur. This clonotype was obtained from a human donor with osteosarcoma. The J gene is TRBJ2-7, the V gene TRBV28; the D gene is possibly TRBD1 (5 bases). The CDR3 nucleotides are TGTGCCAGCGCGTATCAGGGCACCGAGATGAGCTACGAGCAGTACTTC. Translating gives CASAYQGTEMSYEQYF.